The subject of this entry is one T cell receptor beta chain. The sample belongs to a study of siplizumab effects on memory and regulatory T cells. This CDR3 is 15 amino acids long. Germline-derived CDR1 and CDR2 are SGDLS and YYNGEE. Trimming took off 3 bases at V and 2 bases at J, with 12 bases between the two ends. The repertoire was sequenced with immunoSEQ multiplex PCR; TCRdb's copy has only in-frame clones and lacks some. The sample lists about 100,000 clones, 85% to 95% occurring once. Source material: Tregs sorted from blood. This rearrangement joins TRBV9 to TRBJ1-5; the D gene is possibly TRBD1 (6 bases). This clonotype was obtained from a human donor in good health. The CDR3 nucleotides read TGTGCCAGCAGCGCGGGGGGCGCGGGCAATCAGCCCCAGCATTTT. It translates to CASSAGGAGNQPQHF. Filled out from reference TRBV9 and TRBJ1-5, the complete variable domain reads DSGVTQTPKHLITATGQRVTLRCSPRSGDLSVYWYQQSLDQGLQFLIQYYNGEERAKGNILERFSAQQFPDLHSELNLSSLELGDSALYFCASSAGGAGNQPQHFGDGTRLSIL.